This TCR beta chain was sequenced for a study of OX40 agonist ivuxolimab in advanced cancers. Overall study results and limits: Relative to CD4+, CD8+ T cells held more expanded clones on average.

From germline, CDR1 is SGHTA and CDR2 FQGNSA. Trimming removed 5 bases from V and 5 bases from J; junction bases left unmatched: 8. CDR3 size: 14 residues. Concerning this clone: Its specificity is unknown.

Assay: immunoSEQ multiplex PCR; the TCRdb copy retains only in-frame clones and omits some. The sample holds more than 85,000 clones, roughly 91% seen once. The receptor was isolated from an adult with an advanced solid tumor such as melanoma, head and neck, liver or kidney cancer. The specimen was CD4+ or CD8+ T cells sorted from blood, collected in a trial of the OX40 agonist ivuxolimab. This sequence joins TRBV7-2 and TRBJ2-5, with 7 bases fitting TRBD2. The CDR3 loop is CASSPRLGGETQYF. The CDR3 bases are TGTGCCAGCAGCCCGAGGTTGGGGGGGGAGACCCAGTACTTC. The whole variable domain, remainder taken from reference TRBV7-2 and TRBJ2-5, is GAGVSQSPSNKVTEKGKDVELRCDPISGHTALYWYRQSLGQGLEFLIYFQGNSAPDKSGLPSDRFSAERTGGSVSTLTIQRTQQEDSAVYLCASSPRLGGETQYFGPGTRLLVL.